The subject of this entry is one TCR beta chain. The data were obtained in a study of T cell responses to AZD1222 COVID-19 vaccine. Study-level background: Both about-4-week and about-12-week second-dose recipients were combined.

The ends were cut back, 1 base at V and 2 bases at J, with 12 bases in the middle. This CDR3 has 15 amino acids. From germline, CDR1 is LGHNA and CDR2 YSLEER. Sequencing used immunoSEQ multiplex PCR; TCRdb keeps in-frame clones, though not all of them. The profile shows 150,000 to 200,000 clones, approximately 90% of them singletons. The sequence was collected from an adult in good health. Sequences were derived from peripheral blood, sampled on day 0 of AZD1222 vaccination. The genes are TRBV4-3 and TRBJ2-7; D possibly corresponds to TRBD2 (5 bases). Here the CDR3 reads CASSQGLSGTYEQYF. CDR3 DNA sequence: TGCGCCAGCAGCCAAGGTTTGTCGGGAACCTACGAGCAGTACTTC.